A single sample is the source of the 3 T cell receptor beta chains below, sequenced in a study of shared clonotypes between healthy human individuals. Naivety among CD8 cells was defined by CD45RO negativity and positive CCR7 selection, thereby excluding terminally differentiated effector memory CD45RA+ cells. Assay used: immunoSEQ multiplex PCR; TCRdb lists only in-frame clones, some missing. The top ten hold about 0.22% of the sample, which has approximately 840,000 clones, around 96% seen once. The source material was naive CD8+ T cells sorted from blood. The receptors here all came from a man aged 25 to 40 in good health.

V gene TRBV9 combines with J gene TRBJ2-3; the match to TRBD2 covers 16 bases. Germline CDR1 is SGDLS and CDR2 is YYNGEE. The CDR3 totals 17 residues. J gave up 1 base and V 3 bases, and 2 bases lay outside the gene matches. In DNA form, the CDR3 reads TGTGCCAGCAGCGCGGGGACTAGCGGGAGGGGCACAGATACGCAGTATTTT. Amino acid sequence: CASSAGTSGRGTDTQYF.

This clone showed up just once. The gene calls are TRBV14 and TRBJ2-7; D ambiguous. Trimming removed 0 bases at V and 3 bases at J, with 6 bases between. The CDR3 extends over 13 amino acids. CDR1 SGHDN and CDR2 FVKESK come from the germline V gene. The CDR3 bases are TGTGCCAGCAGCCAAGATCTCCGCTACGAGCAGTACTTC. It codes for CASSQDLRYEQYF.

The J gene is TRBJ1-2, the V gene TRBV5-6; 8 positions match TRBD1. V lost 2 bases, J lost 7 bases, and 16 bases stayed unmatched. Germline lookup yields CDR1 SGHDT and CDR2 YYEEEE. This CDR3 is 17 amino acids long. CDR3 sequence (DNA): TGTGCCAGCAGCTTTGGGACAGGCCCTCTAAAGGATGGTGGCTACACCTTC. It yields the protein CASSFGTGPLKDGGYTF. Using reference TRBV5-6 and TRBJ1-2 for the parts outside the CDR3, the full variable domain is DAGVTQSPTHLIKTRGQQVTLRCSPKSGHDTVSWYQQALGQGPQFIFQYYEEEERQRGNFPDRFSGHQFPNYSSELNVNALLLGDSALYLCASSFGTGPLKDGGYTFGSGTRLTVV.